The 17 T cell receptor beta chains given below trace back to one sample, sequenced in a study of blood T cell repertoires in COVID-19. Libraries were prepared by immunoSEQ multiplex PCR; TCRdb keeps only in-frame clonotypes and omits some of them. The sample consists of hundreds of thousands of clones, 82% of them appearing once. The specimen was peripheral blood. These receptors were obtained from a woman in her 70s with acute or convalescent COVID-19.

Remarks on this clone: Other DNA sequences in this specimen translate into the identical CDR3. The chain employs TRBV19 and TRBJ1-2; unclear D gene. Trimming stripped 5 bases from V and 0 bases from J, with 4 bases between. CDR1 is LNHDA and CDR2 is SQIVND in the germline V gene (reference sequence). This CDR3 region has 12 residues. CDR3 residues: CASSPANYGYTF. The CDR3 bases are TGTGCCAGTAGTCCGGCTAACTATGGCTACACCTTC.

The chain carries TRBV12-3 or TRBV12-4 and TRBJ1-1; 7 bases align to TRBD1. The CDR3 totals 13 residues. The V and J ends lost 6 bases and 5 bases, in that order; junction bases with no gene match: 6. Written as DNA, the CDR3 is TGTGCCAGCAGAGACAGGGCGATGACTGAAGCTTTCTTT. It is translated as CASRDRAMTEAFF.

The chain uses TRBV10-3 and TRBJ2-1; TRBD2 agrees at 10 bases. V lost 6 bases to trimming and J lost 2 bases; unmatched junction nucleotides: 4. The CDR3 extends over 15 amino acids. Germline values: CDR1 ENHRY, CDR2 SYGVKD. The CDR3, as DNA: TGTGCCATCAGCCTTAGCGGGGGGACCTACAATGAGCAGTTCTTC. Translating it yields CAISLSGGTYNEQFF.

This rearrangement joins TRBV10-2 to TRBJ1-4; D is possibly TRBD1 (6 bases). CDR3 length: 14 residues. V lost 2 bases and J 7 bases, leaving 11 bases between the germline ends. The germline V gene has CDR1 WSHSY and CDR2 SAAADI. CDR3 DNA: TGCGCCAGCAGTGAGGTGGGGGCGAGTGAAAAACTGTTTTTT. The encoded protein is CASSEVGASEKLFF.

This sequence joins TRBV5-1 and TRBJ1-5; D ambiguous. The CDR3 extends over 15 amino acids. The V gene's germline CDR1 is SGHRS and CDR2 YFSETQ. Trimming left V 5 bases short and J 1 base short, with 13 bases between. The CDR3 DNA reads TGCGCCAGCAGTTCCGCAGGTGGCAGCAATCAGCCCCAGCATTTT. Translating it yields CASSSAGGSNQPQHF.

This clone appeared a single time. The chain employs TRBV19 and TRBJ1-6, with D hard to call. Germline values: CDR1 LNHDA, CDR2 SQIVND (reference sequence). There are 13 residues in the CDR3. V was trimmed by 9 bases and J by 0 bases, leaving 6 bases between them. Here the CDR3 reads CASGSSYNSPLHF. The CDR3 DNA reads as TGTGCCAGCGGTAGCTCCTATAATTCACCCCTCCACTTT. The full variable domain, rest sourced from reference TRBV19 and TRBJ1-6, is DGGITQSPKYLFRKEGQNVTLSCEQNLNHDAMYWYRQDPGQGLRLIYYSQIVNDFQKGDIAEGYSVSREKKESFPLTVTSAQKNPTAFYLCASGSSYNSPLHFGNGTRLTVT.

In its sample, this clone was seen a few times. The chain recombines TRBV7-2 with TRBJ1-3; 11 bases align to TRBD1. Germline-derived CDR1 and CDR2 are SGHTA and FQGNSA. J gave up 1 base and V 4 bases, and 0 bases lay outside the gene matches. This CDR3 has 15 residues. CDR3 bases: TGTGCCAGCAGCTGGGACAGGGGGTCTGGAAACACCATATATTTT. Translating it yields CASSWDRGSGNTIYF.

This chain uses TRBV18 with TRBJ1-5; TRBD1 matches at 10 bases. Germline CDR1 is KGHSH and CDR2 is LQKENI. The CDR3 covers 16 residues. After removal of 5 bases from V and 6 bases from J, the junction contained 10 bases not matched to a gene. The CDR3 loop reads CASSSQGQGGGQPQHF. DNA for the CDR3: TGTGCCAGCTCAAGCCAAGGACAGGGGGGCGGTCAGCCCCAGCATTTT.

In DNA, the CDR3 is TGTGCCAGCAGCCGGACCGTGAGGGACGAGCAGTACTTC. Translating it yields CASSRTVRDEQYF. The V call is TRBV7-2, the J call TRBJ2-7; a possible D gene is TRBD2 (5 bases). This CDR3 has 13 residues. Trimming cost V 5 bases and J 5 bases, with 13 bases left between them. CDR1 is SGHTA and CDR2 is FQGNSA in the germline V gene.

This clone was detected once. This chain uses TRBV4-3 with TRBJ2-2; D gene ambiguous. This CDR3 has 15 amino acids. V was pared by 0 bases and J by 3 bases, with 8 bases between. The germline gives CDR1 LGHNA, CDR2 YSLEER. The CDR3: CASSQEVTYTGELFF. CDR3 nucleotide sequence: TGCGCCAGCAGCCAAGAAGTTACTTACACCGGGGAGCTGTTTTTT.

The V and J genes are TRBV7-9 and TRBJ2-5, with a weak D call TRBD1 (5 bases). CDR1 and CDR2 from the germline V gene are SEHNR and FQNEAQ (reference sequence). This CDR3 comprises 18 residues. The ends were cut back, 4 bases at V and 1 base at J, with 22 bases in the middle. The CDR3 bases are TGTGCCAGCAGCTCACTCTCGTCCAGGGCGTCCCTCCAAGAGACCCAGTACTTC. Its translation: CASSSLSSRASLQETQYF.

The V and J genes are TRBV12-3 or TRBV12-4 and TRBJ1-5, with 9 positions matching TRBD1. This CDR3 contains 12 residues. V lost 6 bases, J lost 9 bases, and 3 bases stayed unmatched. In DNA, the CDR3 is TGTGCCAGCAGCTGGGGACAGGGGCCCCAGCATTTT. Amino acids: CASSWGQGPQHF.

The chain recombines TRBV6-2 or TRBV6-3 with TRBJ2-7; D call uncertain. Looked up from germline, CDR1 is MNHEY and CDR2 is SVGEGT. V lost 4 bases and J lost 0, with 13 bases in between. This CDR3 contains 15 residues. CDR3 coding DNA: TGTGCCAGCAGTTCTACGTCAAGGAGCTCCTACGAGCAGTACTTC. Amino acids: CASSSTSRSSYEQYF.

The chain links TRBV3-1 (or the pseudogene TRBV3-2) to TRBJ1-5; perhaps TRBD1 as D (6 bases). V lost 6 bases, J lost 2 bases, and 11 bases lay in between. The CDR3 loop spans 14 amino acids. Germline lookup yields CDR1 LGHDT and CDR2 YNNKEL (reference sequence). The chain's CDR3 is CASSPQGRNQPQHF. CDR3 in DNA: TGTGCCAGCAGTCCACAGGGACGCAATCAGCCCCAGCATTTT.

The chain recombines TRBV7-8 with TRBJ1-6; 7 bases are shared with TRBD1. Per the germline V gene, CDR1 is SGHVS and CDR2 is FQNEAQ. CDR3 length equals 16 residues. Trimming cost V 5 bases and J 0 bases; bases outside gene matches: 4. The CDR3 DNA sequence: TGTGCCAGCAGCCGAGACAGGGCCTCCTATAATTCACCCCTCCACTTT. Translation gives CASSRDRASYNSPLHF.

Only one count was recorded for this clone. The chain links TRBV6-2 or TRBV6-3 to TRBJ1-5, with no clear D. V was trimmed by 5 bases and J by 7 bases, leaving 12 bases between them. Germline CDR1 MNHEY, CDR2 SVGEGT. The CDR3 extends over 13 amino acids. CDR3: CASSDMSGQPQHF. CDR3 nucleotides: TGTGCCAGCAGTGATATGTCGGGGCAGCCCCAGCATTTT.

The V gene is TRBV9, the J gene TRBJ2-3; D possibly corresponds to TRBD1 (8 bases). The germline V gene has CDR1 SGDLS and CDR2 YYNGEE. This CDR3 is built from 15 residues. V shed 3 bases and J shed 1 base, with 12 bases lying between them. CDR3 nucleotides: TGTGCCAGCAGCGCACAGGGGGGGCGCACAGATACGCAGTATTTT. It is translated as CASSAQGGRTDTQYF.